The rows below give T cell receptor beta chains drawn from one sample of a study of CD8+ T cells in alopecia areata. Generated by immunoSEQ multiplex PCR, the TCRdb table keeps only in-frame clones and is missing some. The table records around 190,000 clones, 45% to 70% of them present only once. The sequenced sample was CD8+ T cells sorted from blood. These TCRs come from a human donor in good health. CDR3s include the opening cysteine and the closing phenylalanine or tryptophan.

J	V	CDR3
TRBJ2-7	TRBV5-6	CASSGTGTGRHEQYF
TRBJ2-3	TRBV9	CASSRTGGTDTQYF
TRBJ2-5	TRBV10-3	CAVSPSGRPRQETQYF
TRBJ2-3	TRBV29-1	CSVAGTTDTQYF
TRBJ2-2	TRBV4-1	CAGSSGAGTGELFF
TRBJ2-1	TRBV5-1	CASSLDRDYNEQFF
TRBJ1-2	TRBV30	CAWTLPSGAGGYTF
TRBJ1-1	TRBV4-1	CASSQTGAPTEAFF
TRBJ2-1	TRBV5-1	CASSLGEYNEQFF
TRBJ1-1	TRBV4-2	CASSQDHSTEAFF
TRBJ2-7	TRBV4-1	CASSYVGYEQYF
TRBJ2-3	TRBV9	CASNLAGVTDTQYF
TRBJ1-2	TRBV28	CASRLGGFAGYTF
TRBJ1-6	TRBV5-6	CASSGGQGSFRNSPLHF
TRBJ2-3	TRBV29-1	CSVRGASEELTDTQYF
TRBJ1-1	TRBV29-1	CSVPGTGVANTEAFF
TRBJ2-5	TRBV25-1	CASSELASEETQYF
TRBJ1-1	TRBV13	CASSLGGYRGPNTEAFF
TRBJ1-2	TRBV10-2	CASSEFLQGAGTF
TRBJ2-7	TRBV27	CASRETGREGEQYF
TRBJ2-5	TRBV5-6	CASSLGASIETQYF
TRBJ2-7	TRBV29-1	CSVVSGYEQYF
TRBJ2-4	TRBV5-1	CASSPSGGDIQYF
TRBJ2-1	TRBV7-8	CASSSRSDRNLEQFF
TRBJ1-1	TRBV11-2	CASSLNTEAFF
TRBJ1-3	TRBV5-4	CASSLGPAGSSAGNTIYF
TRBJ2-3	TRBV7-8	CASSSRPGTDTQYF
TRBJ2-7	TRBV5-4	CASSPLGTGTYEQYF
TRBJ1-2	TRBV10-3	CAISESRTGSYGYTF
TRBJ2-1	TRBV7-9	CAMGGNEQFF
TRBJ2-2	TRBV11-2	CASSFGRGTGELFF
TRBJ2-2	TRBV2	CASQAGANTGELFF
TRBJ2-2	TRBV7-9	CASSLASMTNTGELFF
TRBJ1-1	TRBV7-6	CASSLTVENTEAFF
TRBJ2-7	TRBV13	CASSLGTGAGQYF
TRBJ1-5	TRBV9	CASSVPGQPQHF
TRBJ1-2	TRBV29-1	CSAQSGTDYGYTF
TRBJ2-3	TRBV6-1	CASSEGTTDTQYF
TRBJ2-5	TRBV29-1	CSADRGQETQYF
TRBJ2-7	TRBV27	CASSLSGPPVEQYF
TRBJ2-7	TRBV11-2	CASNSAGHPGHYEQYF